This TCR beta chain was sequenced in a study of beta chain features in type 1 diabetes. Purity above 95% was achieved in all sorted populations. The CDR3 is made up of 16 amino acids. The V and J ends lost 5 bases and 1 base, in that order; junction bases with no gene match: 9. Per the germline V gene, CDR1 is SGHAT and CDR2 is FQNNGV. With regard to this clone: Its target is not known.

Whole-study results and caveats: There was a moderate but significant shortening of TCRB CDR3s in all four CD4+ subsets of Type 1 diabetes patients. When VDJ junctions were examined, type 1 diabetes patients showed fewer insertions and more deletions.

cDNA synthesis used the whole RNA isolate, giving expressed TCRB sequences. Libraries were prepared by immunoSEQ multiplex PCR; TCRdb keeps only in-frame clonotypes and omits some of them. The sample records roughly 350,000 clones, 9.6% being singletons. This chain links TRBV11-2 with TRBJ2-3; 7 bases match TRBD2. This TCR was recovered from a man aged 30 to 39 with type 1 diabetes. Sequencing was carried out using central memory CD4+ T cells from blood. The CDR3 is CASSRNAGDGTDTQYF. The CDR3 DNA follows: TGTGCCAGCAGCCGGAATGCGGGAGACGGCACAGATACGCAGTATTTT.